This TCR beta chain is from a study of cytomegalovirus exposure and HLA in healthy donors. The PCR had 60 Vbeta and 13 Jbeta primers. Assay: immunoSEQ multiplex PCR; the TCRdb copy retains only in-frame clones and omits some. The sample includes 95,000 to 110,000 clones. This CDR3 is 11 amino acids long. The V gene's germline CDR1 is SGHRS and CDR2 YFSETQ. The V end was cut by 3 bases, the J end by 6 bases, with 5 bases between. This sequence was found in a man between 40 and 49 years old in good health and CMV-seronegative. Specimen: PBMCs. The genes are TRBV5-1 and TRBJ2-3, with unresolved D. The CDR3 protein is CASSSMDTQYF. The CDR3 coding sequence is TGCGCCAGCAGCTCAATGGATACGCAGTATTTT.